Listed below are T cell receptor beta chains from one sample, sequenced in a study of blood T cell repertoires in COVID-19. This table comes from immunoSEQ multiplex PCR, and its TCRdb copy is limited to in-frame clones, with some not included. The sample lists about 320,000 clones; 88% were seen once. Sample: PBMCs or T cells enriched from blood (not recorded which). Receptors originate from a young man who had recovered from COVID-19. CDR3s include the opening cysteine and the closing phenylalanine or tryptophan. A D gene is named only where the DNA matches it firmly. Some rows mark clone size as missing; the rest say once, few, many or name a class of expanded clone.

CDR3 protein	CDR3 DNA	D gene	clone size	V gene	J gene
CASSLGLDSKQYF	TGTGCCAGCAGCTTAGGCTTGGACAGTAAGCAGTACTTC	-	-	TRBV11-2	TRBJ2-7
CASSFTGGNSNYGYTF	TGTGCCAGCAGCTTTACAGGGGGAAACTCTAACTATGGCTACACCTTC	TRBD1	-	TRBV7-3	TRBJ1-2
CASSSRDRDLNEQFF	TGTGCCAGCAGCTCCCGCGACAGGGATTTAAATGAGCAGTTCTTC	TRBD1	-	TRBV5-8	TRBJ2-1
CASSERGPFSAEAFF	TGCGCCAGCAGTGAGAGAGGCCCCTTTTCTGCAGAAGCTTTCTTT	-	-	TRBV10-1	TRBJ1-1
CASSLTGLELFF	TGTGCCAGCAGCTTAACAGGGTTGGAGCTGTTTTTT	-	-	TRBV7-6	TRBJ2-2
CASSKVRGRDQPQHF	TGTGCCAGCAGCAAAGTCAGGGGACGCGATCAGCCCCAGCATTTT	-	-	TRBV21-1	TRBJ1-5
CASSFRTGGNTEAFF	TGCGCCAGCAGCTTCAGAACAGGGGGTAACACTGAAGCTTTCTTT	TRBD1	-	TRBV5-1	TRBJ1-1
CASSEGGNYEQYF	TGTGCCAGCAGTGAAGGCGGGAATTACGAGCAGTACTTC	-	-	TRBV2	TRBJ2-7
CASSPGAGDGYTF	TGTGCCAGCAGCCCAGGGGCAGGGGATGGCTACACCTTC	-	-	TRBV5-6	TRBJ1-2
CATSGGTGDGFGEQYF	TGTGCCACCAGTGGCGGGACAGGGGATGGTTTTGGTGAGCAGTACTTC	TRBD1	-	TRBV24-1	TRBJ2-7
CASSPGTTNYGYTF	TGTGCCAGCAGTCCCGGGACAACCAACTATGGCTACACCTTC	-	-	TRBV6-4	TRBJ1-2
CASSWTGTTGELFF	TGTGCCAGCAGTTGGACAGGGACCACCGGGGAGCTGTTTTTT	TRBD1	-	TRBV28	TRBJ2-2
CASSESRGGNTIYF	TGCGCCAGCAGTGAGTCGCGAGGTGGAAACACCATATATTTT	-	-	TRBV10-2	TRBJ1-3
CASSITGNQPQHF	TGTGCCAGTAGTATAACGGGAAATCAGCCCCAGCATTTT	-	-	TRBV19	TRBJ1-5
CASSLRDGTRDYGYTF	TGTGCCAGCAGCTTGAGAGACGGAACCCGGGACTATGGCTACACCTTC	-	-	TRBV5-6	TRBJ1-2
CASSFGGFNQPQHF	TGCGCCAGCAGCTTTGGGGGCTTTAATCAGCCCCAGCATTTT	-	-	TRBV5-1	TRBJ1-5
CAWNGHRSEFGAFF	TGTGCCTGGAACGGACACAGGTCGGAATTTGGAGCTTTCTTT	-	-	TRBV30	TRBJ1-1
CASSYGGQWGEQYF	TGTGCCAGCAGTTACGGTGGACAGTGGGGAGAGCAGTACTTC	-	-	TRBV6-5	TRBJ2-7
CASSPPGLAGGNTGELFF	TGCGCCAGCAGCCCACCGGGACTAGCGGGGGGGAACACCGGGGAGCTGTTTTTT	TRBD2	-	TRBV5-1	TRBJ2-2
CASSLNNRKTYEQYF	TGTGCCAGCAGCTTAAACAATCGTAAAACCTACGAGCAGTACTTC	-	-	TRBV11-2	TRBJ2-7
CASSLQGAGETQYF	TGTGCCAGCAGCTTGCAGGGGGCGGGAGAGACCCAGTACTTC	TRBD1	few	TRBV5-6	TRBJ2-5
CASSNTRAGEQFF	TGTGCCAGCAGCAATACCAGGGCTGGTGAGCAGTTCTTC	-	few	TRBV21-1	TRBJ2-1
CASSPIPGQGSNQPQHF	TGTGCCAGCAGCCCCATCCCGGGACAGGGAAGCAATCAGCCCCAGCATTTT	TRBD1	-	TRBV7-9	TRBJ1-5
CASNSRGPQETQYF	TGTGCCAGCAATTCCAGGGGGCCCCAAGAGACCCAGTACTTC	TRBD1	once	TRBV28	TRBJ2-5
CASSLSMTASGNTIYF	TGTGCCAGCAGCTTAAGCATGACAGCCTCTGGAAACACCATATATTTT	-	-	TRBV7-9	TRBJ1-3
CASSLGVGTGSGYEQYF	TGTGCCAGCAGCTTGGGCGTTGGGACAGGCTCTGGGTACGAGCAGTACTTC	TRBD1	-	TRBV5-6	TRBJ2-7
CASSYDREVSGYTF	TGCGCCAGCAGCTACGACAGGGAGGTTTCTGGCTACACCTTC	TRBD1	-	TRBV5-1	TRBJ1-2
CASSPGQGIGGEQYF	TGTGCCAGCTCACCGGGACAGGGGATCGGTGGCGAGCAGTACTTC	TRBD1	-	TRBV18	TRBJ2-7
CASRLGLAGGQRYNYNEQFF	TGTGCAAGTCGCTTGGGACTAGCGGGGGGTCAGAGGTATAACTACAATGAGCAGTTCTTC	-	-	TRBV12-2	TRBJ2-1
CASSRGTGPTSYNSPLHF	TGTGCCAGCTCACGGGGGACAGGACCTACCTCCTATAATTCACCCCTCCACTTT	TRBD1	-	TRBV18	TRBJ1-6
CASSPRLEETQYF	TGCGCCAGCAGTCCCCGACTAGAAGAGACCCAGTACTTC	-	-	TRBV10-1	TRBJ2-5
CASNYGTMNEKLFF	TGTGCCAGCAATTATGGGACAATGAATGAAAAACTGTTTTTT	-	-	TRBV6-9	TRBJ1-4
CASVGGQSNEKLFF	TGTGCCAGCGTAGGGGGACAGTCTAATGAAAAACTGTTTTTT	TRBD1	-	TRBV7-9	TRBJ1-4
CASSLYGTGGTGELFF	TGTGCCAGCAGTTTATACGGGACAGGGGGCACCGGGGAGCTGTTTTTT	TRBD1	-	TRBV28	TRBJ2-2
CASSLNSEGKYF	TGTGCCAGCAGTCTCAACTCGGAGGGAAAGTACTTC	-	-	TRBV12-3/TRBV12-4	TRBJ2-7
CASSPWADQPQHF	TGTGCCAGCTCACCTTGGGCAGATCAGCCCCAGCATTTT	-	once	TRBV18	TRBJ1-5
CASSPGQADTEAFF	TGTGCCAGCAGCCCCGGACAGGCGGACACTGAAGCTTTCTTT	TRBD1	-	TRBV9	TRBJ1-1
CASRGTSKNIQYF	TGTGCCAGCAGGGGGACTTCCAAAAACATTCAGTACTTC	-	-	TRBV6-5	TRBJ2-4
CASSPLGQGISKLFF	TGTGCCAGCTCACCACTGGGACAGGGTATCTCAAAACTGTTTTTT	TRBD1	-	TRBV18	TRBJ1-4
CSVPTSGLGETQYF	TGCAGCGTTCCCACTAGCGGCCTGGGAGAGACCCAGTACTTC	TRBD2	-	TRBV29-1	TRBJ2-5
CASSALQGGSEKLFF	TGTGCCAGCAGCGCATTACAGGGGGGCTCTGAAAAACTGTTTTTT	TRBD1	few	TRBV5-6	TRBJ1-4
CAISEASGGRTDTQYF	TGTGCCATCAGTGAGGCTAGCGGGGGCCGCACAGATACGCAGTATTTT	TRBD2	once	TRBV10-3	TRBJ2-3
CASSSYQETQYF	TGTGCCAGCAGTTCCTACCAAGAGACCCAGTACTTC	-	-	TRBV6-5	TRBJ2-5
CASSLGGAAEAFF	TGTGCCAGCAGCTTAGGTGGGGCGGCTGAAGCTTTCTTT	-	few	TRBV7-2	TRBJ1-1
CATSSIRVMNTEAFF	TGTGCCACCAGCTCCATTCGGGTCATGAACACTGAAGCTTTCTTT	-	-	TRBV15	TRBJ1-1
CASSLGGGWETQYF	TGTGCCAGCAGCTTAGGCGGGGGCTGGGAGACCCAGTACTTC	-	-	TRBV7-9	TRBJ2-5
CASSFTAGHSTDTQYF	TGCGCCAGCAGCTTTACGGCTGGGCATAGCACAGATACGCAGTATTTT	-	-	TRBV5-1	TRBJ2-3
CASSENSYNEQFF	TGTGCCAGCAGTGAAAACTCGTACAATGAGCAGTTCTTC	-	-	TRBV2	TRBJ2-1
CASSERTGLPNQQYF	TGTGCCAGCAGTGAAAGGACAGGCCTTCCAAACCAGCAGTACTTC	TRBD1	-	TRBV25-1	TRBJ2-7
CASSRTGARETQYF	TGTGCCAGCAGCCGGACAGGGGCACGGGAGACCCAGTACTTC	TRBD1	-	TRBV28	TRBJ2-5
CAWSWLSNQPQHF	TGTGCCTGGAGCTGGCTTAGCAATCAGCCCCAGCATTTT	-	-	TRBV30	TRBJ1-5
CASITGGGLNQPQHF	TGTGCCAGCATCACCGGCGGGGGACTTAATCAGCCCCAGCATTTT	-	-	TRBV28	TRBJ1-5
CASSRLVGQGKNTEAFF	TGTGCCAGCAGTCGACTTGTAGGGCAGGGCAAGAACACTGAAGCTTTCTTT	-	-	TRBV7-8	TRBJ1-1
CASSLGRDLSSNQPQHF	TGTGCCAGCAGCTTGGGCAGGGATCTTTCGAGCAATCAGCCCCAGCATTTT	-	-	TRBV5-6	TRBJ1-5
CASSLGAGQGSWPQHF	TGTGCCAGCAGCTTAGGGGCAGGACAGGGCTCCTGGCCCCAGCATTTT	TRBD1	-	TRBV7-8	TRBJ1-5
CASSFSGGSDTQYF	TGCGCCAGCAGCTTTAGCGGGGGATCAGATACGCAGTATTTT	TRBD2	-	TRBV5-1	TRBJ2-3
CASRSTGRISQPQHF	TGTGCCAGCAGATCGACAGGGAGAATATCTCAGCCCCAGCATTTT	TRBD1	-	TRBV27	TRBJ1-5
CASSRRTSGGTGELFF	TGTGCCAGCAGCCGTAGGACTAGCGGGGGTACCGGGGAGCTGTTTTTT	TRBD2	-	TRBV4-2	TRBJ2-2